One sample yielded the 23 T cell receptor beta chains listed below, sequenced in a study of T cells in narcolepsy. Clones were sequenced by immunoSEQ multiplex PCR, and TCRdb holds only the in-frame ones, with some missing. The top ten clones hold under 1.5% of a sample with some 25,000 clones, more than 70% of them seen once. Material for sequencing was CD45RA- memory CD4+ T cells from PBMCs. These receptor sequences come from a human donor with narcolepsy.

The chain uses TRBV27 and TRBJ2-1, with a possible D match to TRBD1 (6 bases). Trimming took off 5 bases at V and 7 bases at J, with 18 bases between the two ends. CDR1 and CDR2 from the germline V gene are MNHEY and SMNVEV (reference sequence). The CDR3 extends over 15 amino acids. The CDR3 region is CASSRDTGRGNEQFF. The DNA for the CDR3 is TGTGCCAGCAGTCGGGACACAGGAAGAGGGAATGAGCAGTTCTTC.

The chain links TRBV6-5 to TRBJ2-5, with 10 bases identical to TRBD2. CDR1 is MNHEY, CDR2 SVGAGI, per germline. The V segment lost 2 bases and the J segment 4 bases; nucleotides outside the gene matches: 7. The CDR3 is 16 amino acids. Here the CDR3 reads CASSYNRLAGVETQYF. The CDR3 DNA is TGTGCCAGCAGTTACAATAGGCTAGCGGGAGTAGAGACCCAGTACTTC.

Here the CDR3 reads CASRVDSDTQYF. CDR3 coding DNA: TGCGCCAGCAGGGTAGACTCGGATACGCAGTATTTT. V usage is TRBV5-1 and J usage is TRBJ2-3, with no clear D. The CDR3 covers 12 residues. Germline CDR1 is SGHRS and CDR2 is YFSETQ. V gave up 5 bases and J gave up 6 bases, with 10 bases separating them.

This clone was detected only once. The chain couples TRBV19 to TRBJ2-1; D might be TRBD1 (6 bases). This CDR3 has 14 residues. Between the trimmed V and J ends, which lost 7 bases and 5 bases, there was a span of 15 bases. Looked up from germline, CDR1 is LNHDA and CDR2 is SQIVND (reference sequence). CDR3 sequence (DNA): TGTGCCAGTAAGGACAGTTCGGCCGACAATGAGCAGTTCTTC. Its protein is CASKDSSADNEQFF.

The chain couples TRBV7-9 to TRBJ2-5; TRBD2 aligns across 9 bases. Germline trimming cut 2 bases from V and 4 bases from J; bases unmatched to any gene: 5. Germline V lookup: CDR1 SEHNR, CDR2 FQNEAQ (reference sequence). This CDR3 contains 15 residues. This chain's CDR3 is CASSLRAGGVETQYF. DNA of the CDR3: TGTGCCAGCAGCTTAAGGGCGGGAGGGGTAGAGACCCAGTACTTC.

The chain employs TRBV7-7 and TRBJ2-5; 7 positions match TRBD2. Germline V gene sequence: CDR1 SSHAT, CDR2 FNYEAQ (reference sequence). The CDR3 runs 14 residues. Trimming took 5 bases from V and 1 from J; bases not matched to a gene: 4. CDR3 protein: CASSVSGLQETQYF. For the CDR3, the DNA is TGTGCCAGCAGCGTTAGCGGGCTCCAAGAGACCCAGTACTTC.

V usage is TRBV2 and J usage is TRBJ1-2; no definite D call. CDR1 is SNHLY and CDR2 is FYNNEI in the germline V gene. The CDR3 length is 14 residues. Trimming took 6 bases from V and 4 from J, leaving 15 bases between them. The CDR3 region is CASSRMERSYGYTF. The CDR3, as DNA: TGTGCCAGCAGCAGAATGGAGAGGAGCTATGGCTACACCTTC.

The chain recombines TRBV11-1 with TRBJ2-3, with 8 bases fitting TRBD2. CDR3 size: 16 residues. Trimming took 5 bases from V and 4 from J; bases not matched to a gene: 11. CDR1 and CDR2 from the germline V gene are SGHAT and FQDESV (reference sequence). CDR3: CASSSLAGSGSDTQYF. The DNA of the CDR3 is TGTGCCAGCAGCAGTTTAGCGGGATCTGGCTCAGATACGCAGTATTTT.

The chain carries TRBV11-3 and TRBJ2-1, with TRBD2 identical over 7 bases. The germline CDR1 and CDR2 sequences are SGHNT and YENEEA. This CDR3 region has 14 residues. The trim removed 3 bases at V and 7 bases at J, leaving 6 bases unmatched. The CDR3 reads CASSFSGTTNEQFF. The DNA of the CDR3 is TGTGCCAGCAGCTTTTCCGGGACTACAAATGAGCAGTTCTTC.

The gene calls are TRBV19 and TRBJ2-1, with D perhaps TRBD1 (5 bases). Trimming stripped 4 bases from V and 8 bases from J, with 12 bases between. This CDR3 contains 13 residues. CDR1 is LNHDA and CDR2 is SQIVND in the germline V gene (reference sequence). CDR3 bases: TGTGCCAGTAGTAGGGCAGGGCAATATGAGCAGTTCTTC. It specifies CASSRAGQYEQFF.

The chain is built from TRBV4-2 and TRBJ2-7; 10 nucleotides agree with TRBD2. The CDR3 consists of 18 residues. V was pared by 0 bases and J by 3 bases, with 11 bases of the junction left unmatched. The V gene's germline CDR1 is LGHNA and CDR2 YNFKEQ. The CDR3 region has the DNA TGTGCCAGCAGCCAAGATCGGGCTAGCGGGAGTATAGTCTACGAGCAGTACTTC. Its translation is CASSQDRASGSIVYEQYF.

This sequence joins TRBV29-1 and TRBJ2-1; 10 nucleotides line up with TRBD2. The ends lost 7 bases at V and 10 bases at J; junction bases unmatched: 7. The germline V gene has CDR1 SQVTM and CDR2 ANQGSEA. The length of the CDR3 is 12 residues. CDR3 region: CSALLSGREQFF. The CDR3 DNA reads TGCAGCGCACTACTTAGCGGGAGGGAGCAGTTCTTC.

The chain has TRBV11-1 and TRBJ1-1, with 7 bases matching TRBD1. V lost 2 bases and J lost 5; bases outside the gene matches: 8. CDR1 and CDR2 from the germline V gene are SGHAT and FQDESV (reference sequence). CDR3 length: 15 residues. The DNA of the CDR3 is TGTGCCAGCAGCTTAAAAAGGGGGCGTCAGACTGAAGCTTTCTTT. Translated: CASSLKRGRQTEAFF.

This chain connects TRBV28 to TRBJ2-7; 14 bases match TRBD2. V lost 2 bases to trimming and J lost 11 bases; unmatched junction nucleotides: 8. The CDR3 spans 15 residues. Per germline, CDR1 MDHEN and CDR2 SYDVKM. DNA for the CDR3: TGTGCCAGCAGTTTAAGACCGGGACTAGCGGGAGAAAAGTACTTC. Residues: CASSLRPGLAGEKYF. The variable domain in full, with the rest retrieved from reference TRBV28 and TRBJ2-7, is DVKVTQSSRYLVKRTGEKVFLECVQDMDHENMFWYRQDPGLGLRLIYFSYDVKMKEKGDIPEGYSVSREKKERFSLILESASTNQTSMYLCASSLRPGLAGEKYFGPGTRLTVT.

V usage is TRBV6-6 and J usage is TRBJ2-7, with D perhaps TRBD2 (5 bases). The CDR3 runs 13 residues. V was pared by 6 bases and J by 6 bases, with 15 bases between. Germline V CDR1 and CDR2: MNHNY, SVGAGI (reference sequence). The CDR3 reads CASSPQQAVEQYF. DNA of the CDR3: TGTGCCAGCAGCCCCCAGCAAGCGGTCGAGCAGTACTTC.

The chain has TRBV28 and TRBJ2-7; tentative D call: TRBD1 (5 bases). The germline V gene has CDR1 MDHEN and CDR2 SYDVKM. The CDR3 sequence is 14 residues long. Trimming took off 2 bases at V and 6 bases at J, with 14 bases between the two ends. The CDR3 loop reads CASSLDRTVSEQYF. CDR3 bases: TGTGCCAGCAGTTTAGACAGAACCGTGAGCGAGCAGTACTTC.

The CDR3 DNA reads TGTGCCAGCAGCCGCCAAGAGACCCAGTACTTC. It encodes CASSRQETQYF. This sequence joins TRBV6-5 and TRBJ2-5, with D unresolved. The CDR3 is made up of 11 amino acids. The V end was cut by 6 bases, the J end by 1 base, with 3 bases between. CDR1 and CDR2 (germline): MNHEY, SVGAGI.

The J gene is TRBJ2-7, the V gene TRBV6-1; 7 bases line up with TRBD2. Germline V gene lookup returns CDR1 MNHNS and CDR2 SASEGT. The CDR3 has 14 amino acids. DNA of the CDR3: TGTGTTTGCAAGACGCTAGCGGACTCCTACGAGCAGTACTTC. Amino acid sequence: CVCKTLADSYEQYF.

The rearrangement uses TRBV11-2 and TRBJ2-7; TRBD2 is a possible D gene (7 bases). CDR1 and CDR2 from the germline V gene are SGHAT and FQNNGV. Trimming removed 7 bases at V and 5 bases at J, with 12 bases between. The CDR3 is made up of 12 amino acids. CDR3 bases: TGTGCCAGCACTTGGGGGGGCAACGAGCAGTACTTC. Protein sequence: CASTWGGNEQYF.

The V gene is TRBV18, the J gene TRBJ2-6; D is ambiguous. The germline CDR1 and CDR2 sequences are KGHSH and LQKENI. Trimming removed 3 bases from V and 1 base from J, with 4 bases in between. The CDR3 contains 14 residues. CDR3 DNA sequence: TGTGCCAGCTCACCGTCGTCTGGGGCCAACGTCCTGACTTTC. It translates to CASSPSSGANVLTF.

CDR3 in DNA: TGTGCCAGCAGCTCGGGACAGGGTTTCTACAATGAGCAGTTCTTC. It encodes CASSSGQGFYNEQFF. V usage is TRBV11-1 and J usage is TRBJ2-1; 9 bases agree with TRBD1. Germline V CDR1 and CDR2: SGHAT, FQDESV (reference sequence). V shed 4 bases and J 3 bases; nucleotides not matched to a gene: 4. The CDR3 runs to 15 residues.

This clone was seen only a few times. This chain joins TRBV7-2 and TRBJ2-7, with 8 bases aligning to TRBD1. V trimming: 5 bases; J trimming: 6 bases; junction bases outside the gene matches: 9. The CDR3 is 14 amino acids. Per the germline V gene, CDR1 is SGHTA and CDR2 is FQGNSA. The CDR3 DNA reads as TGTGCCAGCAGCCCAGGGGGCTGGTTGGGCGAGCAGTACTTC. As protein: CASSPGGWLGEQYF.

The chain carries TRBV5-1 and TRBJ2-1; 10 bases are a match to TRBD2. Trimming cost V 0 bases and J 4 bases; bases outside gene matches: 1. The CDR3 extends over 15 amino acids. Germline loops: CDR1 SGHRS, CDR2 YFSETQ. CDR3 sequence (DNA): TGCGCCAGCAGCTTGGGGACTAGCGGTTACAATGAGCAGTTCTTC. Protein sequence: CASSLGTSGYNEQFF.